The sequence of this T cell receptor beta chain was determined in a study of OX40 agonist ivuxolimab in advanced cancers. At the level of the study: Three patients responded partially, comprising one with hepatocellular carcinoma and two with cutaneous melanoma.

Method: immunoSEQ multiplex PCR; TCRdb's copy keeps in-frame clones and lacks some. The sample includes over 55,000 clones, 80% seen only once; the top ten take 7% to 9.5%. This receptor was obtained from an adult with an advanced solid tumor such as melanoma, head and neck, liver or kidney cancer. The sequences come from CD4+ or CD8+ T cells sorted from blood, collected in a trial of the OX40 agonist ivuxolimab.

CDR3 loop: CASSGTPGQANYGYTF. The CDR3 bases are TGTGCCAGCAGTGGCACTCCGGGACAAGCTAACTATGGCTACACCTTC. The chain carries TRBV28 and TRBJ1-2; weak D call: TRBD1 (6 bases). Trimming removed 5 bases at V and 0 bases at J, with 16 bases between. The length of the CDR3 is 16 residues. Germline V gene sequence: CDR1 MDHEN, CDR2 SYDVKM.